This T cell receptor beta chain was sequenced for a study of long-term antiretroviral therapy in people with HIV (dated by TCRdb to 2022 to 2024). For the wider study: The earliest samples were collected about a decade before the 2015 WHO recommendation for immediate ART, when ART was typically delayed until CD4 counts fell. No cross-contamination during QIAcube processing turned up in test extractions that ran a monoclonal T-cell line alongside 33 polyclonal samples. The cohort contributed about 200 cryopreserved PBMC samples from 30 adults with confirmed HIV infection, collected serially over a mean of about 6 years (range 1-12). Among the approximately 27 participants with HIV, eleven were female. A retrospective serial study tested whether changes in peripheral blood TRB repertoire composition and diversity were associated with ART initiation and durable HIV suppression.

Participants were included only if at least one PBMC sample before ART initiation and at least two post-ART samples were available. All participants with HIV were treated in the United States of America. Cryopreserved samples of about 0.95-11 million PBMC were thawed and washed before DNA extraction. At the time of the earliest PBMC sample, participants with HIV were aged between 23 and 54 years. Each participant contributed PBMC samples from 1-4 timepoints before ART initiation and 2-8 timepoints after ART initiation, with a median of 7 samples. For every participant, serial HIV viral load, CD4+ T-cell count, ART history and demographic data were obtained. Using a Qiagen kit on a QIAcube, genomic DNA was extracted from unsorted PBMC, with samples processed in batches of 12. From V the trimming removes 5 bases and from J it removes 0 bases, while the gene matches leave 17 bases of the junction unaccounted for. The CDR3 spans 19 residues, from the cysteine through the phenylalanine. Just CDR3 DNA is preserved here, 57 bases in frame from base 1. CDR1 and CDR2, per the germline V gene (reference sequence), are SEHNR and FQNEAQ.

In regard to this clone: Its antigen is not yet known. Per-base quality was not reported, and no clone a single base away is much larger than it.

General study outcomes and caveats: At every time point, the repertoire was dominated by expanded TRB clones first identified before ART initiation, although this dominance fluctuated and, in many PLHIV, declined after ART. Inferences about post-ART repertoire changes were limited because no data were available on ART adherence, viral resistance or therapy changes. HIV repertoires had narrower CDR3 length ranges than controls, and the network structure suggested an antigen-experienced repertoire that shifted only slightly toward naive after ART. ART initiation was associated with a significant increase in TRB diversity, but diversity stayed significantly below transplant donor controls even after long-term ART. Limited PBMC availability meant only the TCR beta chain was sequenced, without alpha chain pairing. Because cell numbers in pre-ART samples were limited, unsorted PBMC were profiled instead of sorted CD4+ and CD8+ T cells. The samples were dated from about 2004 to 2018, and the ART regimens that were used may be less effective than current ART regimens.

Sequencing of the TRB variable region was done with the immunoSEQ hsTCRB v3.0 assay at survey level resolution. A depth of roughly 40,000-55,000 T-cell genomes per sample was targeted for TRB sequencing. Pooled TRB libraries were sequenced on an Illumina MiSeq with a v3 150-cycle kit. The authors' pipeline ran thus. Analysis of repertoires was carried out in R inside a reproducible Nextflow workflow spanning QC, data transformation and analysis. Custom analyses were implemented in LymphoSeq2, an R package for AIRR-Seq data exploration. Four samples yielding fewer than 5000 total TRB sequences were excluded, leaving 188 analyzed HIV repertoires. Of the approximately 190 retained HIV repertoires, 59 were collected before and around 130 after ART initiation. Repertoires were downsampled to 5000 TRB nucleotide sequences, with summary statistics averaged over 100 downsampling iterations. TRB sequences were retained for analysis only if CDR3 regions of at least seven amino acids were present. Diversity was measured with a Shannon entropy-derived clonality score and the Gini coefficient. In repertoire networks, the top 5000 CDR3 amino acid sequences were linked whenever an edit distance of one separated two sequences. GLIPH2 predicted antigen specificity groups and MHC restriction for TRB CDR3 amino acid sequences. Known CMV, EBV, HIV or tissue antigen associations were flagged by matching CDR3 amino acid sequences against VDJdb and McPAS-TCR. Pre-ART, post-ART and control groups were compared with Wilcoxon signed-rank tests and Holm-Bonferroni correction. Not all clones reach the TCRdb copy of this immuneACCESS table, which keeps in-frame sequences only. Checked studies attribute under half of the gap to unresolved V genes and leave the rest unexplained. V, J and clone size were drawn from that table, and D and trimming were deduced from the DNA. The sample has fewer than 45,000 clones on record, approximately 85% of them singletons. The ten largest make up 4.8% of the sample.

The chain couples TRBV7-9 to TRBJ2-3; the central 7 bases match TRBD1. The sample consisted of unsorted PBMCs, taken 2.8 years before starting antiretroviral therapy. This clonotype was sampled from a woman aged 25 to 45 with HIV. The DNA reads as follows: TGTGCCAGCAGCCTCGGCCAACCCGTGGACAGGATGAGCACAGATACGCAGTATTTT. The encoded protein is CASSLGQPVDRMSTDTQYF.